This entry lists 3 T cell receptor beta chains sequenced from one sample in a study of T cells in localized non-small cell lung cancer. Method: immunoSEQ multiplex PCR; TCRdb's copy keeps in-frame clones and lacks some. The repertoire holds 48,000 or so clones, with roughly 77% as singletons. The specimen comprised peripheral blood, sampled before any cancer treatment. The receptor set was obtained from a man aged 40 to 69 with stage I squamous cell lung carcinoma.

The chain has TRBV5-4 and TRBJ2-7, with TRBD2 identical over 7 bases. V shed 4 bases and J 5 bases; nucleotides not matched to a gene: 6. Per germline, CDR1 SGHNT and CDR2 YYREEE (reference sequence). CDR3 size: 13 residues. CDR3 bases: TGTGCCAGCAGCGCCCGGGGGGTAGACGAGCAGTACTTC. Translating it yields CASSARGVDEQYF.

This clone was observed at least ten times. J is TRBJ1-3 and V is TRBV19; D uncertain. There are 14 residues in the CDR3. V was pared by 3 bases and J by 2 bases, with 8 bases between. The germline V gene encodes CDR1 LNHDA and CDR2 SQIVND (reference sequence). CDR3 residues: CASSIGGPGNTIYF. In nucleotides, the CDR3 is TGTGCCAGTAGTATTGGAGGACCTGGAAACACCATATATTTT.

The J gene is TRBJ2-7, the V gene TRBV9; TRBD1 or TRBD2 may be the D gene (6 bases each). This CDR3 is built from 14 residues. Trimming left V 0 bases short and J 5 bases short, with 12 bases between. CDR1 SGDLS and CDR2 YYNGEE come from the germline V gene. This chain's CDR3 is CASSVAQGRNEQYF. The CDR3 DNA is TGTGCCAGCAGCGTAGCCCAGGGGAGGAACGAGCAGTACTTC.